The sequence of this T cell receptor (beta chain) was determined in a study of OX40 agonist ivuxolimab in advanced cancers. Turning to the study itself: Dose-escalation cases comprised hepatocellular carcinoma, melanoma, renal cell or head and neck cancer. Study-wide findings and caveats: At 0.1 to 3.0 mg/kg, CD4+ and CD8+ blood T cells expanded clonally by week 6. Among expanded peripheral T cells, antigen specificity went undetermined.

Measured with immunoSEQ multiplex PCR; TCRdb has only the in-frame clones, and not every one. This table holds 100,000 to 150,000 clones, around 92% found once. Germline lookup yields CDR1 SNHLY and CDR2 FYNNEI. The CDR3 consists of 12 residues. V was trimmed by 7 bases and J by 8 bases, leaving 12 bases between them. On this clone itself: What it binds is unknown.

The receptor was isolated from an adult with an advanced solid tumor such as melanoma, head and neck, liver or kidney cancer. This sample comprised CD4+ or CD8+ T cells sorted from blood, obtained in a trial of the OX40 agonist ivuxolimab. This chain uses TRBV2 with TRBJ2-1; D not resolved. The CDR3 is CASITLPYEQFF. The DNA for the CDR3 is TGTGCCAGCATCACCCTGCCCTATGAGCAGTTCTTC.